This TCR beta chain originates from a study of cytomegalovirus exposure and HLA in healthy donors (dated by TCRdb to about 2017). The study in broad terms: According to an earlier analysis of 450 to 650 of the donors, about 170 million T cells yielded approximately 120 million unique TCR beta sequences and less than 300 Gb of sequence data. Because of strong linkage in the cohort, five DR-DQ haplotypes were treated as single units for association and clustering. Typing coverage differed by locus: A, B, C, DRB1 and DQB1 were typed in about 620-630 donors, DQA1 in 500 to 550, DPA1 in 600 to 610, and DPB1 in 450 to 480. Genome-wide SNP genotypes for about 60% of the roughly 700 donors were used in a later genetic analysis, which treated that subset as a discovery cohort. An early release covering 550 to 650 HLA-typed donors comprised around 300 gigabases of sequencing data and approximately 80 million unique TCR sequences. To decide whether each TCR beta V gene segment behaved as functional or pseudogenic, an earlier analysis of approximately 620 of the donors relied on high-throughput TCR beta sequencing. Both class I and class II loci were covered by HLA typing, at four-digit resolution. Among the roughly 390 genotyped donors, around 81% belonged to the genetic ancestry cluster associated with self-reported Caucasian donors. All discovery cohort repertoires had been generated using a single sequencing platform. Along with the approximately 700-subject first cohort, a separate validation cohort of over a hundred different subjects was used. Donor age, sex, ethnicity and CMV serostatus were collected together with the repertoire data. A later analysis re-examined previously published TCR beta repertoires from around 670 donors and added high-resolution HLA genotyping to investigate patterns of TCR occurrence. On average, roughly 240,000 unique TCR beta nucleotide sequences were sequenced per donor among a few hundred genotyped donors of the cohort, with roughly a sixth of those sequences being non-productive. Using immunosequencing, the study profiled T cell repertoires from fewer than 850 subjects and related those repertoires to cytomegalovirus serostatus. The study aimed to test whether signatures of past pathogen exposure could be identified by cataloging public T cell receptors. The later analysis used no new phenotypic data to find candidate immune exposures, relying instead on TCR beta sequences and their occurrence across donors. The study combined high-throughput TCR immunosequencing, statistical association of individual TCRs with disease status, and machine learning to predict cytomegalovirus infection status. Overall study results and their limits: The 87-base-pair reads could not distinguish some IMGT-functional V segments, including TRBV6-2 and TRBV6-3, so those segments were excluded. A later analysis associated some 17,000 TCR beta sequences with specific HLA alleles at a false discovery rate of 0.05. In both the original and validation cohorts, the classifier was reported to diagnose cytomegalovirus status with high specificity and sensitivity. Because HLA typing was unavailable for some donors at each locus, only the typed subset was used in association tests. The only immune exposure information available for the cohort was CMV serostatus. Because counts were too low, roughly 16 rarely observed V segments, including chromosome 9 orphons, were left out of the earlier analysis of 500 to 650 of the donors. Most CMV-associated TCR beta chains appeared to be HLA-restricted in a later analysis, and the HLA associations seemed to be driven largely by CMV exposure. An earlier analysis of roughly 570 of the donors showed that most TCR beta V segments appeared in productive rearrangements either about 87% or about 30% of the time, which broadly matched IMGT annotations. Most TCR sequences were seen in very few donors, while some public TCRs were found in many individuals. Linkage disequilibrium might explain the correlated functional status among segregating V segments, but an unknown experimental factor could not be excluded. In a later analysis, several top co-occurrence clusters were reported to appear linked to parvovirus B19, influenza, CMV and Epstein-Barr virus. In this cohort, only TCR beta chains were sequenced, and detectable features were limited by the absence of alpha or paired-chain data. An association between a missense DCLRE1C variant and V-gene and J-gene trimming of TCR beta chains was found in a later genetic analysis and replicated in an independent cohort. A group of highly shared sequence variants was considered likely to be a technical artifact of the sequencing pipeline. It was suggested by the authors that the approach could potentially be generalized to other disease states and immunological phenotypes. Strong co-occurrence of HLA alleles, especially DR and DQ, made assigning TCR associations to individual alleles difficult. Compared with equally common non-associated chains, HLA-associated TCR beta chains in a later analysis were more clonally expanded and had lower generation probabilities. In a later analysis, TCR association rates were found to vary across HLA loci, with the most associated TCRs seen for DRB1 alleles and the fewest for HLA-C alleles. According to a later genetic analysis, donors in an Asian-associated ancestry cluster had fewer N-insertions in productive TCRs than the approximately 670-donor mean. In vitro tests confirmed that a few of the cytomegalovirus-associated TCR beta chains recognize cytomegalovirus antigens. A further reported finding was that TCR beta sequences accurately predicted the HLA-A and HLA-B alleles for most subjects in the first cohort. A total of 150 or so TCR beta chains were listed by the study as associated with cytomegalovirus. The presence/absence analyses assumed that sequencing depth was roughly uniform across donors, and that assumption may not be true.

A distance of 8 bases separates the germline ends of V and J, which lose 4 bases and 6 bases respectively. Spanning cysteine to phenylalanine, the CDR3 consists of 12 amino acids. Only CDR3 DNA is held: 36 bases, read in frame from base 1. The germline V gene encodes CDR1 LGHNT and CDR2 FRNRAP. In total, fewer than 750 healthy bone marrow donors made up the cohort. At the time of sampling, all cohort members were nominally healthy, though unrecorded immune exposures were likely present. The donor was CMV seropositive and was included in the group of 250 to 300 seropositive cohort members. A peripheral blood sample was collected from each donor, and TCR beta sequencing was performed on peripheral blood mononuclear cells. Genomic DNA was extracted from the blood cell samples with the Qiagen DNeasy Blood Extraction Kit. Remarks on this clone: What this receptor recognizes is not known. No base-level quality is on record; no much larger clone is a single base apart.

Libraries were built with the immunoSEQ multiplex PCR assay. The multiplex PCR relied on a mix of 60 forward primers for TCR Vbeta segments and 13 reverse primers for TCR Jbeta segments. A multiplex PCR assay on genomic DNA amplified the CDR3 region of rearranged TCR beta genes. The amplified TCR beta libraries were sequenced on the Illumina HiSeq System as 87-base-pair reads. The published analysis was carried out like this. In a later analysis, tens of millions of unique TCR beta chains were counted across the 650 to 700 repertoires, and about 9.9 million of these chains were shared by at least two donors. Raw reads were error-corrected and collapsed into unique sequences with a nearest-neighbor algorithm that merged closely related sequences to remove PCR and sequencing errors. Alignment of CDR3 sequences to IMGT reference sequences was used to assign V, D and J gene segments. For a sequence to be retained, at least a six-nucleotide match to both a V gene segment and a J gene segment was required. Rearrangements were called productive when the CDR3 lacked stop codons and stayed in frame with V and J; all others were non-productive. CDR3 was defined according to IMGT convention as the region running from the second conserved V-encoded cysteine to the conserved J-encoded phenylalanine. Sequences without an unambiguous match to a single V gene segment were excluded from the earlier analysis of over 500 of the donors. In an earlier analysis of roughly 600 of the donors, a V segment was called functional when productive rearrangements were above 56.7%, and segregating when the standard deviation between donors exceeded 5%. A statistical classification framework was built to diagnose cytomegalovirus status from the catalog of TCR beta chain sequences. In a later analysis, TCR nucleotide sequences were compared against IMGT/GENE-DB human TR gene sequences so that V and J genes could be assigned. In a later analysis, CDR3 sequences and most-parsimonious VDJ recombination scenarios were assigned using the TCRdist pipeline. In a later analysis, each TCR beta chain was defined by its CDR3 amino acid sequence together with its V-gene family, and reads lacking a unique V-gene family were excluded. As a way to deal with suspected cross-contamination and a sequencing artifact, a later analysis dropped hundreds of nucleotide sequences that were highly shared and had low generation probability. For each public chain, a later analysis derived a clonal expansion index from normalized ranks of inferred template counts within each repertoire. In a later analysis, generation probabilities were computed using a VDJ recombination model fitted to out-of-frame rearrangements, and the results were checked against IGoR. In a later analysis, TCR-TCR, TCR-HLA and TCR-CMV co-occurrence was scored with hypergeometric tests, and a repertoire-size bias correction was applied to TCR pairs. False discovery rates were estimated in a later analysis by permuting HLA or CMV assignments 20 times. In a later analysis, co-occurring TCRs were grouped using DBSCAN, with TCRdist sequence similarity added in when clustering inside HLA-allele-positive subsets. For co-occurrence clustering, repertoires with fewer than 30,000 or more than 120,000 public chains were excluded, along with roughly 5 repertoires with anomalous nucleotide sharing. The clones in this table, taken by TCRdb from immuneACCESS, are in-frame only. Not every clone is retained; where verified, under half of the shortfall comes from an unresolved V gene, and the cause of the rest is unknown. V and J calls and clone size are given by that table; D and trimming were obtained from the DNA. This sample is represented by about 210,000 clones; around 76% of them were singletons. The leading ten clones occupy around 6% of the sample.

Sequenced sample: PBMCs. This TCR derives from a man aged 40-55 years in good health and CMV-seropositive. The rearranged segments are TRBV12-5 and TRBJ2-3; the D gene is possibly TRBD2, with 5 bases matching. The nucleotides read TGTGCTAGTGGTTCAATAGCGGATACGCAGTATTTT. It is translated as CASGSIADTQYF.